This TCR beta chain derives from a study of OX40 agonist ivuxolimab in advanced cancers. Study background: Patients were roughly 83% male with ages about 20 to 79, mean approximately 58.

Points on this clone: Its matching antigen is unknown.

Sampling times: baseline, cycle 4 day 1, cycle 7 day 1. Clones were read by immunoSEQ multiplex PCR, and TCRdb kept only the in-frame ones, dropping some. Here the sample spans about 76,000 clones, roughly 80% being singletons. Study-level points and caveats: CD8+ T cells showed, on average, more clonal expansion than CD4+ cells.

The sequence derives from an adult with an advanced solid tumor such as melanoma, head and neck, liver or kidney cancer. The sample here was CD4+ or CD8+ T cells sorted from blood, taken in a trial of the OX40 agonist ivuxolimab.

DNA for the CDR3: TGTGCCAGCGGCCGATGGAACAATGAGCAGTTCTTC. Translation gives CASGRWNNEQFF. This sequence joins TRBV5-6 and TRBJ2-1; D is ambiguous. CDR3 length equals 12 residues. The germline V gene has CDR1 SGHDT and CDR2 YYEEEE. V lost 7 bases, J lost 5 bases, and 10 bases lay in between.